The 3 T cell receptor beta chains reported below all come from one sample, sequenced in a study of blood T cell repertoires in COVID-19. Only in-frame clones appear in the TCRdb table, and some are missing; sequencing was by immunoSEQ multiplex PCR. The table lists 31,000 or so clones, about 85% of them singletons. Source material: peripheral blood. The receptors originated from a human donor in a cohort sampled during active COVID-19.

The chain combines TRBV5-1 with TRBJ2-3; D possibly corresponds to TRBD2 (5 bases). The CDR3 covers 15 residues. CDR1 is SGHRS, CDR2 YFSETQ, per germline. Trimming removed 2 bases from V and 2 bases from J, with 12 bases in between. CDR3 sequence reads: CASSFDSRDTDTQYF. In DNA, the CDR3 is TGCGCCAGCAGCTTCGATTCCCGGGACACAGATACGCAGTATTTT.

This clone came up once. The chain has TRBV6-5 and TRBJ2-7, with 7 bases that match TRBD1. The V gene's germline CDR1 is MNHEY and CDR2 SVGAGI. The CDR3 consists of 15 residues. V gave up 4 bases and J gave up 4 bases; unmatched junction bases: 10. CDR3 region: CASSSLRTGLYEQYF. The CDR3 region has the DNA TGTGCCAGCAGTTCCCTCCGGACAGGCCTTTACGAGCAGTACTTC.

The CDR3 loop is CASSKSGSDTQYF. The CDR3 DNA follows: TGTGCCAGCAGCAAATCGGGATCAGATACGCAGTATTTT. The J gene is TRBJ2-3, the V gene TRBV7-3; weak D call: TRBD2 (5 bases). This CDR3 region has 13 residues. In germline, CDR1 is SGHTA, CDR2 FQGTGA. V shed 5 bases and J shed 4 bases, with 10 bases lying between them. Drawing the rest from reference TRBV7-3 and TRBJ2-3, the complete variable domain is GAGVSQTPSNKVTEKGKYVELRCDPISGHTALYWYRQSLGQGPEFLIYFQGTGAADDSGLPNDRFFAVRPEGSVSTLKIQRTERGDSAVYLCASSKSGSDTQYFGPGTRLTVL.